These T cell receptor beta chains were read from a single sample in a study of Ad26.COV2.S vaccination and SARS-CoV-2 variants. Assay: immunoSEQ multiplex PCR; the TCRdb copy retains only in-frame clones and omits some. Of roughly 350,000 clones in the sample, around 87% were seen once. The sequenced sample was peripheral blood, obtained in a trial of Ad26.COV2.S vaccine versus placebo. The receptors here all came from a person between 18 and 65 years old who received the Ad26.COV2.S COVID-19 vaccine or a placebo. Both conserved end residues are part of each CDR3. A clone size is listed for some rows: how often the clone was seen (once, few, many), or a class if it is expanded.

V	J	size	length	CDR3
TRBV5-1	TRBJ1-1	-	16	CASSLDGQGAHTEAFF
TRBV7-7	TRBJ2-1	-	13	CASSSPTDGEQFF
TRBV6-4	TRBJ2-7	-	16	CASTPAGTLGLYEQYF
TRBV25-1	TRBJ1-6	-	13	CASQGAGRSPLHF
TRBV5-4	TRBJ2-6	-	15	CASSAAFSGANVLTF
TRBV5-6	TRBJ2-7	-	13	CASSSGRRDEQYF
TRBV6-5	TRBJ2-2	-	12	CASRGGPGELFF
TRBV4-3	TRBJ2-5	once	16	CASSQDLLAGVETQYF
TRBV7-3	TRBJ1-1	-	13	CASSLTGATEAFF
TRBV15	TRBJ2-7	-	18	CATSRASLLAGGMYEQYF
TRBV10-3	TRBJ2-4	-	15	CAISEVGLAKNIQYF
TRBV27	TRBJ1-1	-	17	CASSPLTGQGLNTEAFF
TRBV18	TRBJ2-3	-	14	CASSPTKRGDTQYF
TRBV11-3	TRBJ1-1	-	13	CASSLDRGTEAFF
TRBV5-1	TRBJ2-2	once	19	CASSWTTGGRPANTGELFF
TRBV9	TRBJ2-1	-	13	CASSNLLGNEQFF
TRBV28	TRBJ1-2	-	14	CASSSPLKGVGYTF
TRBV3-1/TRBV3-2	TRBJ1-1	once	13	CASSQVPYTEAFF
TRBV7-9	TRBJ1-1	-	11	CASRGEGEAFF
TRBV2	TRBJ2-7	-	14	CASGLAGAFYEQYF
TRBV10-3	TRBJ1-3	-	13	CATLTGLGNTIYF
TRBV19	TRBJ1-1	-	14	CASSINLGNTEAFF
TRBV19	TRBJ2-2	-	15	CASSPPGMNTGELFF
TRBV7-8	TRBJ1-5	-	17	CASSLEGWEYSNQPQHF